The 3 T cell receptor beta chains listed next were all sequenced from one sample in a study of OX40 agonist ivuxolimab in advanced cancers. Only in-frame clones appear in the TCRdb table, and some are missing; sequencing was by immunoSEQ multiplex PCR. The sample comprises some 52,000 clones, approximately 94% of which are singletons, and approximately 12% rests with the top ten. The sequencing used CD4+ or CD8+ T cells sorted from blood, collected in a trial of the OX40 agonist ivuxolimab. Every receptor here comes from an adult with an advanced solid tumor such as melanoma, head and neck, liver or kidney cancer.

This rearrangement joins TRBV27 to TRBJ2-7; 9 nucleotides match TRBD1. V lost 4 bases, J lost 3 bases, and 4 bases stayed unmatched. The CDR3 sequence is 14 residues long. Germline V gene data show CDR1 as MNHEY and CDR2 as SMNVEV (reference sequence). CDR3 protein: CASSSQTGGYEQYF. The CDR3 nucleotides read TGTGCCAGCAGTTCCCAGACAGGGGGCTACGAGCAGTACTTC.

This rearrangement joins TRBV5-1 to TRBJ2-7, with no clear D. This CDR3 has 13 amino acids. Germline loops: CDR1 SGHRS, CDR2 YFSETQ. The V end was cut by 1 base, the J end by 3 bases, with 8 bases between. CDR3 in amino acids: CASSLNTVYEQYF. The CDR3 nucleotides read TGCGCCAGCAGCTTGAATACGGTCTACGAGCAGTACTTC. Combining the CDR3 with reference TRBV5-1 and TRBJ2-7 gives the whole variable domain KAGVTQTPRYLIKTRGQQVTLSCSPISGHRSVSWYQQTPGQGLQFLFEYFSETQRNKGNFPGRFSGRQFSNSRSEMNVSTLELGDSALYLCASSLNTVYEQYFGPGTRLTVT.

The V and J genes are TRBV6-5 and TRBJ2-7, with 8 bases identical to TRBD1. The ends lost 5 bases at V and 2 bases at J; junction bases unmatched: 5. The CDR3 runs 14 residues. Looked up from germline, CDR1 is MNHEY and CDR2 is SVGAGI. This chain's CDR3 is CASSPGTGPYEQYF. The CDR3 region has the DNA TGTGCCAGCAGTCCCGGGACAGGCCCCTACGAGCAGTACTTC.